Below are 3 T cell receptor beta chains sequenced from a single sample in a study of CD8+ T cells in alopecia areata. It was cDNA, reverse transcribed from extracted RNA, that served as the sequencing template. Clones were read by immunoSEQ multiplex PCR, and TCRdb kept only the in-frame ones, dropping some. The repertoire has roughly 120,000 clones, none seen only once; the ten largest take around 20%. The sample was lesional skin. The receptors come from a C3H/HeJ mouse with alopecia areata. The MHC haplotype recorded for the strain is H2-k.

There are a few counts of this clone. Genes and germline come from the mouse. The DNA read from the CDR3 is TGCACCTGCAGTGCCACGACAGGGGACCAAGAC. Translation gives CTCSATTGDQD. The CDR3 reads in full as CTCSATTGDQDTQYF. The chain couples TRBV1 to TRBJ2-5; 8 bases are a match to TRBD1. The CDR3 is cut off 4 residues early in the read; its end comes from the germline J gene. CDR1 NSQYPW and CDR2 LRSPGD come from the germline V gene (reference sequence). The V gene end was trimmed by 3 bases and the J gene end by 1 base; junction bases not matched to a gene: 3. There are 15 residues in the CDR3. Full variable domain (missing parts from reference TRBV1 and TRBJ2-5): VTLLEQNPRWRLVPRGQAVNLRCILKNSQYPWMSWYQQDLQKQLQWLFTLRSPGDKEVKSLPGADYLATRVTDTELRLQVANMSQGRTLYCTCSATTGDQDTQYFGPGTRLLVL.

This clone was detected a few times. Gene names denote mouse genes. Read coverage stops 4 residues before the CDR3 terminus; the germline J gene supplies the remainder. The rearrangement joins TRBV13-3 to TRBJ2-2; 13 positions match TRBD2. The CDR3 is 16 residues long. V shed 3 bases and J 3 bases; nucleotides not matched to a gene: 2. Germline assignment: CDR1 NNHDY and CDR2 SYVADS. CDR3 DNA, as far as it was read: TGTGCCAGCAGTGGGACTGGGGGGGCCCACACCGGG. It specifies CASSGTGGAHTG. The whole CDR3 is CASSGTGGAHTGQLYF.

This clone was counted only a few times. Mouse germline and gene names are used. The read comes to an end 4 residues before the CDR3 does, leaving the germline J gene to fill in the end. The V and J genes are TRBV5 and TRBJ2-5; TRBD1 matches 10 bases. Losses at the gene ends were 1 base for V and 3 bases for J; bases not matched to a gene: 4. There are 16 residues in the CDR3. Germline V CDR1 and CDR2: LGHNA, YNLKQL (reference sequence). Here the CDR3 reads CASSQVWGQGQDTQYF. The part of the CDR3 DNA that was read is TGTGCCAGCAGCCAAGTATGGGGACAGGGGCAAGAC.